These 6 T cell receptor beta chains originate from one sample sequenced in a study of monozygotic twins with inflammatory bowel disease. With the 5' RACE reads reprocessed, TCRdb shows one record per CDR3 protein and no DNA. This repertoire includes about 380,000 distinct CDR3 sequences. Source material: blood. The source is a human donor with ulcerative colitis or Crohn's disease, or a healthy co-twin of an affected twin (not recorded which).

V and J are TRBV20-1 and TRBJ1-1; there is no DNA to check the TCRdb D call of TRBD1. The CDR3 has 13 residues. Germline V CDR1 and CDR2: DFQATT, SNEGSKA (reference sequence). CDR3 sequence reads: CSARGGGATEAFF.

This chain links TRBV18 with TRBJ1-5; without DNA, the TCRdb call of TRBD1 cannot be checked. The germline V gene has CDR1 KGHSH and CDR2 LQKENI. The CDR3 contains 18 residues. The CDR3 protein is CASSPGDRGVLSNQPQHF.

The rearrangement links TRBV20-1 to TRBJ1-1; lacking DNA, the TRBD1 call made by TCRdb goes unchecked. Per the germline V gene, CDR1 is DFQATT and CDR2 is SNEGSKA (reference sequence). The CDR3 runs 14 residues. This CDR3 reads CSAREQVWYTEAFF.

This chain links TRBV4-3 with TRBJ2-1; TCRdb returns TRBD1, unconfirmable since there is no DNA. The germline CDR1 and CDR2 sequences are LGHNA and YSLEER. This CDR3 region has 16 residues. The CDR3 region is CASSQSGTGSANEQFF.

The chain has TRBV7-2 and TRBJ2-1; TCRdb lists TRBD2, though no DNA is available to test this call. Germline CDR1 SGHTA, CDR2 FQGNSA. CDR3 length: 16 residues. This chain's CDR3 is CASSFRLAGGGDEQFF.

The chain joins TRBV7-9 to TRBJ2-5; TCRdb reports TRBD2, a call that lacks DNA to check it against. Looked up from germline, CDR1 is SEHNR and CDR2 is FQNEAQ (reference sequence). CDR3 length: 15 residues. CDR3 sequence: CASSLVGLEGETQYF.